The 13 T cell receptor beta chains in this list originate from one sample, sequenced in a study. From the RT-PCR reads, TCRdb called clonotypes with MiXCR, one entry per CDR3 protein. The repertoire includes about 700,000 distinct CDR3 sequences, 13% to 15% of them detected once, and roughly 3.9% sits in the top ten. Sequenced: memory CD4+ T cells from blood. The receptors originated from a female donor in good health, serving as a healthy control.

The chain carries TRBV6-4 and TRBJ1-2; tentatively, D is TRBD1 (5 bases). The CDR3 runs 15 residues. Germline V gene sequence: CDR1 MRHNA, CDR2 SNTAGT. The V and J ends lost 8 bases and 5 bases respectively, with 21 bases between them. The CDR3 DNA sequence: TGTGCCAGCTTGGACTGGGTCAAAAGGGGTTATGGCTACACCTTC. Protein: CASLDWVKRGYGYTF.

This clonotype was found a few times. A single base separates this from a much larger clone, so it may be a read error. This chain connects TRBV6-2 or TRBV6-3 to TRBJ1-5; D is ambiguous. V shed 2 bases and J shed 5 bases, with 4 bases lying between them. CDR1 is MNHEY and CDR2 is SVGEGT in the germline V gene. The CDR3 totals 12 residues. In DNA form, the CDR3 reads TGTGCCAGCAGTTACGGGTATCAGCCCCAGCATTTT. This codes for CASSYGYQPQHF.

The chain is built from TRBV24-1 and TRBJ1-2, with 12 positions matching TRBD1. Germline CDR1 reads KGHDR; CDR2 reads SFDVKD. The CDR3 is 17 amino acids. V trimming: 2 bases; J trimming: 2 bases; junction bases outside the gene matches: 5. For the CDR3, the DNA is TGTGCCACCAGTGATTCCGGGACAGGGGGCTTGAACTATGGCTACACCTTC. Its translation: CATSDSGTGGLNYGYTF.

The table lists this clonotype with many counts. The chain employs TRBV20-1 and TRBJ1-1, with a possible D match to TRBD1 (6 bases). V was cut by 2 bases and J by 3 bases, with 22 bases left in between. CDR1 is DFQATT, CDR2 SNEGSKA, per germline (reference sequence). The CDR3 covers 17 residues. CDR3 sequence: CSARSASRGGSDTEAFF. CDR3 DNA: TGCAGTGCTAGATCCGCTTCACGGGGGGGCTCGGACACTGAAGCTTTCTTT.

The rearrangement uses TRBV5-1 and TRBJ2-7, with D possibly matching TRBD1 (5 bases). The germline gives CDR1 SGHRS, CDR2 YFSETQ. The ends were cut back, 5 bases at V and 5 bases at J, with 17 bases in the middle. The CDR3 is 14 amino acids. For the CDR3, the DNA is TGCGCCAGCAGTTCAGGGATGAGTAGGGACGAGCAGTACTTC. It encodes CASSSGMSRDEQYF. The whole variable domain, remainder taken from reference TRBV5-1 and TRBJ2-7, is KAGVTQTPRYLIKTRGQQVTLSCSPISGHRSVSWYQQTPGQGLQFLFEYFSETQRNKGNFPGRFSGRQFSNSRSEMNVSTLELGDSALYLCASSSGMSRDEQYFGPGTRLTVT.

The CDR3 DNA reads TGTGCCACCAGCAGAGATTCTTTTGGTGGACAACGAAATGAAAAACTGTTTTTT. Protein sequence: CATSRDSFGGQRNEKLFF. The chain links TRBV15 to TRBJ1-4; TRBD1 might be the D (5 bases). Trimming took off 0 bases at V and 5 bases at J, with 19 bases between the two ends. The CDR3 is made up of 18 amino acids. Per the germline V gene, CDR1 is LNHNV and CDR2 is YYDKDF (reference sequence).

This clonotype was detected a few times. This sequence joins TRBV6-5 and TRBJ1-1, with 7 bases identical to TRBD1. The germline CDR1 and CDR2 sequences are MNHEY and SVGAGI. After removal of 5 bases from V and 6 bases from J, the junction contained 6 bases not matched to a gene. This CDR3 is 13 amino acids long. The CDR3 spells CASSDRDYAEAFF. The CDR3 bases are TGTGCCAGCAGTGACAGGGACTACGCTGAAGCTTTCTTT.

This clonotype was detected only a few times. The V and J genes are TRBV6-1 and TRBJ1-4; no definite D call. Trimming removed 2 bases from V and 7 bases from J, with 14 bases in between. CDR1 MNHNS and CDR2 SASEGT come from the germline V gene. This CDR3 region has 15 residues. The CDR3 loop is CASSEMFEYAEKLFF. CDR3 nucleotide sequence: TGTGCCAGCAGTGAAATGTTCGAATATGCTGAAAAACTGTTTTTT.

The chain is built from TRBV20-1 and TRBJ1-1, with D unclear. Between the trimmed V and J ends, which lost 5 bases and 3 bases, there was a span of 16 bases. Germline V gives CDR1 DFQATT, CDR2 SNEGSKA (reference sequence). The CDR3 covers 14 residues. CDR3 protein: CSAPDIRGDTEAFF. The CDR3 DNA is TGCAGTGCTCCAGACATCCGCGGGGACACTGAAGCTTTCTTT.

J is TRBJ1-2 and V is TRBV20-1, with 9 bases matching TRBD1. The CDR3 totals 13 residues. The junction had 8 bases not matched to a gene; V was cut back by 5 bases and J by 7 bases. Germline assignment: CDR1 DFQATT and CDR2 SNEGSKA (reference sequence). CDR3 protein: CSAVGGQGFGYTF. DNA of the CDR3: TGCAGTGCTGTCGGGGGACAGGGATTTGGCTACACCTTC.

The chain recombines TRBV20-1 with TRBJ2-3; 8 bases fit TRBD2. Germline CDR1 DFQATT, CDR2 SNEGSKA (reference sequence). This CDR3 region has 15 residues. Trimming removed 3 bases from V and 3 bases from J; junction bases left unmatched: 8. CDR3 sequence reads: CSASLGRLATDTQYF. For the CDR3, the DNA is TGCAGTGCTAGCTTGGGGAGACTAGCGACAGATACGCAGTATTTT.

The sample holds one count of this clonotype. This may be a read error: a much more frequent sequence differs by one nucleotide. The V and J genes are TRBV5-1 and TRBJ2-3; D is perhaps TRBD1 (5 bases). The CDR3 is 14 amino acids. Looked up from germline, CDR1 is SGHRS and CDR2 is YFSETQ. CDR3 in amino acids: CACSFGQLRDTQYF. DNA of the CDR3: TGCGCCTGCAGCTTCGGACAACTAAGGGATACGCAGTATTTT.

This clonotype was seen more than once but under ten times. The V gene is TRBV12-3 or TRBV12-4, the J gene TRBJ1-1; a possible D gene is TRBD1 (6 bases). This CDR3 has 12 amino acids. V lost 5 bases and J 11 bases, leaving 15 bases between the germline ends. The CDR3 sequence is CASSPRTDWAFF. CDR3 sequence (DNA): TGTGCCAGCAGTCCTCGGACAGACTGGGCTTTCTTT.